What follows describes a single T cell receptor beta chain. What it recognizes is unknown. The data were taken from a study of T cell responses to AZD1222 COVID-19 vaccine. Study conclusions and caveats: CD4 TCRs associated with vaccination spanned spike, dominating at 160-218 and 743-854. Only a handful of AZD1222 recipients tested seropositive at baseline.

The data were produced by immunoSEQ multiplex PCR, yet TCRdb's version contains in-frame clones alone and is incomplete. The table has 100,000 to 140,000 clones, around 90% seen once; the top ten hold about 20%. The specimen comprised peripheral blood, sampled on day 0 of AZD1222 vaccination. This TCR derives from an adult in good health.

The CDR3 region has the DNA TGTGCCAGCAGCCAACTCCGGGGGGCGCGGGAGACCCAGTACTTC. As protein: CASSQLRGARETQYF. The chain couples TRBV4-2 to TRBJ2-5, with D perhaps matching TRBD2 (7 bases). The CDR3 runs to 15 residues. V dropped 2 bases and J dropped 5 bases, with 15 bases sitting between them. In germline, CDR1 is LGHNA, CDR2 YNFKEQ.